This T cell receptor beta chain comes out of a study of T cells in Graves' hyperthyroidism and ophthalmopathy. There were TCR beta CDR3 regions amplified from RNA transcripts. A set of HTBI primers served as the primers for a first-round RT-PCR of the TCR CDR3. Each CDR3 protein gets one entry after TCRdb re-called the multiplex PCR reads with MiXCR. The sample carries approximately 710,000 distinct CDR3 sequences, roughly 17% recorded once. The sample holds a few counts of this clonotype. Its specificity is not known. Whole-study results and caveats: Also found in blood were most expanded thyroid clonotypes above 0.001. The authors' 13 V-J model separated ophthalmopathy from stable hyperthyroidism.

Germline V gene sequence: CDR1 SEHNR, CDR2 FQNEAQ (reference sequence). J was trimmed by 0 bases and V by 5 bases; bases with no gene match: 14. There are 20 residues in the CDR3. Each diagnosis was grounded in clinical symptoms, serum thyroxine and TRAb, thyroid ultrasound, and orbital computed tomography. The authors obtained PBMCs from around 11 ml of fresh peripheral blood. V usage is TRBV7-9 and J usage is TRBJ2-1, with TRBD2 matching over 12 bases. The TCR sequence derives from a man aged 45-60 years with Graves' hyperthyroidism. Specimen: blood. DNA for the CDR3: TGTGCCAGCAGCGCAAGAGGACTAGCGGGGCGTTCGAGCTCCTACAATGAGCAGTTCTTC. It encodes CASSARGLAGRSSSYNEQFF.